Below are 9 T cell receptor beta chains sequenced from a single sample in a study of Graves' ophthalmopathy and Graves' hyperthyroidism (dated by TCRdb to between 2017 and 2018). This sample was sequenced with an Illumina HiSeq 2000. For repertoire sequencing, TCR beta CDR3 regions were amplified from RNA transcripts. A first-round RT-PCR used HTBI primers with the Qiagen OneStep RT-PCR kit, followed by a second-round multiplex PCR, size selection and purification. TCRdb reworked the public reads: Q25 trimming with fastp, MiXCR clone assembly, productive beta chains retained. CDR3 protein duplicates are merged, each entry listing the most common genes and DNA. Recorded for this sample are roughly 350,000 distinct CDR3 sequences; about 15% of them occurred a single time. 2% to 3% of the sample is in the top ten clones. The sequenced sample consisted of peripheral blood. The receptors originated from an adult woman with stable Graves' hyperthyroidism.

This clonotype has a handful of counts. Because the CDR3 is missing its conserved closing phenylalanine or tryptophan, this is likely a read error. The gene calls are TRBV18 and TRBJ1-2; no clear D. The CDR3 has 14 amino acids. With 3 bases removed from V and 4 bases from J, the gap between germline ends came to 12 bases. Germline V CDR1 and CDR2: KGHSH, LQKENI. CDR3 bases: TGTGCCAGCTCACCGGGTTCACAGAGCTATGGCTACACCCTC. This gives the protein CASSPGSQSYGYTL.

In the case of this clonotype: A much more abundant neighbour one base away suggests this may be a read error. This chain joins TRBV4-1 and TRBJ2-4; possible D gene TRBD1, 6 bases. The CDR3 length is 14 residues. V shed 4 bases and J shed 6 bases, with 13 bases lying between them. CDR1 and CDR2 from the germline V gene are MGHRA and YSYEKL. The CDR3 loop is CASSRGGYRNIQYF. In DNA, the CDR3 is TGCGCCAGCAGCCGAGGGGGATACAGAAACATTCAGTACTTC.

This clonotype has ten or more counts. This chain links TRBV6-1 with TRBJ2-7; D is tentatively TRBD1 or TRBD2 (5 bases each). Germline-derived CDR1 and CDR2 are MNHNS and SASEGT. Trimming removed 6 bases from V and 0 bases from J, with 12 bases in between. The CDR3 totals 14 residues. The CDR3 is CASSSTGPSYEQYF. Written as DNA, the CDR3 is TGTGCCAGCAGCTCCACGGGACCCTCCTACGAGCAGTACTTC.

Ten or more counts support this clonotype. The V call is TRBV4-1, the J call TRBJ2-7; 11 nucleotides agree with TRBD2. The CDR3 is made up of 16 amino acids. Germline CDR1 and CDR2: MGHRA and YSYEKL. V lost 3 bases to trimming and J lost 5 bases; unmatched junction nucleotides: 9. The CDR3 here is CASSQRSSGRVDEQYF. CDR3 DNA sequence: TGCGCCAGCAGCCAGCGGAGTAGCGGGAGGGTCGACGAGCAGTACTTC.

This clonotype was seen at least ten times. This chain joins TRBV6-2 or TRBV6-3 and TRBJ2-6; the match to TRBD1 covers 10 bases. Germline V gives CDR1 MNHEY, CDR2 SVGEGT. Trimming cost V 8 bases and J 0 bases; bases outside gene matches: 10. The CDR3 length is 18 residues. CDR3 region: CASGGGQGSLSGANVLTF. CDR3 nucleotides: TGTGCCAGCGGGGGGGGACAGGGGTCCCTCTCTGGGGCCAACGTCCTGACTTTC.

This clonotype was seen ten or more times. This chain uses TRBV4-1 with TRBJ1-6; TRBD1 is a possible D gene (5 bases). This CDR3 region has 16 residues. Germline lookup yields CDR1 MGHRA and CDR2 YSYEKL. V was pared by 0 bases and J by 7 bases, with 13 bases between. The CDR3 reads CASSQDPGGRNSPLHF. Written as DNA, the CDR3 is TGCGCCAGCAGCCAAGATCCGGGGGGTAGGAATTCACCCCTCCACTTT.

This clonotype has at least ten counts. J is TRBJ1-6 and V is TRBV6-5; 7 bases are shared with TRBD1. V was pared by 2 bases and J by 6 bases, with 4 bases of the junction left unmatched. Germline V CDR1 and CDR2: MNHEY, SVGAGI. The CDR3 has 15 amino acids. In DNA, the CDR3 is TGTGCCAGCAGTTACAACAGGGGTGGTAATTCACCCCTCCACTTT. Protein: CASSYNRGGNSPLHF.

This chain links TRBV4-1 with TRBJ1-5, with a possible D match to TRBD1 (5 bases). Germline assignment: CDR1 MGHRA and CDR2 YSYEKL. V lost 1 base and J lost 1, with 11 bases in between. There are 16 residues in the CDR3. CDR3 DNA sequence: TGCGCCAGCAGCCAAGGCGGGGGTAAAAGCAATCAGCCCCAGCATTTT. Its protein product is CASSQGGGKSNQPQHF.

This chain connects TRBV10-2 to TRBJ2-5, with 10 bases matching TRBD2. V lost 7 bases and J lost 4; bases outside the gene matches: 3. Germline V gene sequence: CDR1 WSHSY, CDR2 SAAADI. CDR3 length: 13 amino acids. The CDR3 region is CASKVAGGETQYF. Written as DNA, the CDR3 is TGCGCCAGCAAAGTAGCGGGAGGAGAGACCCAGTACTTC.